One sample yielded the 14 T cell receptor beta chains listed below, sequenced in a study of blood T cell repertoires in COVID-19. Produced via immunoSEQ multiplex PCR; TCRdb's table is partial and in-frame only. The repertoire holds roughly 400,000 clones, with about 87% as singletons. The sample was peripheral blood. The receptors here all came from a woman in her fifties or sixties with COVID-19, enrolled during active disease.

The chain employs TRBV29-1 and TRBJ1-1, with TRBD1 as a possible D gene (5 bases). The CDR3 consists of 12 residues. CDR1 and CDR2 (germline): SQVTM, ANQGSEA. Trimming took 4 bases from V and 1 from J, leaving 7 bases between them. CDR3 sequence (DNA): TGCAGCGTTGGACAGACGAACACTGAAGCTTTCTTT. Its translation: CSVGQTNTEAFF.

This CDR3 is CASSSGAFYGYTF. The DNA of the CDR3 is TGTGCCAGCAGCTCTGGGGCCTTTTATGGCTACACCTTC. V usage is TRBV9 and J usage is TRBJ1-2; D might be TRBD1 (5 bases). Germline V lookup: CDR1 SGDLS, CDR2 YYNGEE. The CDR3 is made up of 13 amino acids. Trimming removed 4 bases from V and 5 bases from J, with 12 bases in between.

Notes on this clone: This sample also contains other DNA sequences that code for the same CDR3. The chain has TRBV5-5 and TRBJ1-5; D perhaps matches TRBD1 (6 bases). Germline-derived CDR1 and CDR2 are SGHKS and YYEKEE (reference sequence). This CDR3 comprises 14 residues. Trimming took off 0 bases at V and 6 bases at J, with 10 bases between the two ends. The CDR3 DNA is TGTGCCAGCAGCTTGGCAGGGGTCTCTCAGCCCCAGCATTTT. Amino acid sequence: CASSLAGVSQPQHF.

The rearrangement joins TRBV28 to TRBJ2-5, with a possible D match to TRBD2 (6 bases). CDR1 and CDR2 (germline): MDHEN, SYDVKM. The CDR3 extends over 14 amino acids. Trimming removed 5 bases at V and 4 bases at J, with 14 bases between. The CDR3 nucleotides are TGTGCCAGCAGTCAGACTAGGATAATAGAGACCCAGTACTTC. Its translation: CASSQTRIIETQYF.

The CDR3 DNA reads TGCAGTGCTAGTAGGGCAGGGTCGAAATTCATTAATGAAAAACTGTTTTTT. Protein product: CSASRAGSKFINEKLFF. The chain has TRBV20-1 and TRBJ1-4, with D possibly being TRBD1 (5 bases). The CDR3 spans 17 residues. From germline, CDR1 is DFQATT and CDR2 SNEGSKA (reference sequence). The V end lost 3 bases, the J end lost 4 bases, and 21 bases lay between the germline ends.

For this clone: A junction end diverges from the germline sequence, so it may reflect a read error. The gene calls are TRBV14 and TRBJ1-1; D is ambiguous. The CDR3 loop spans 12 amino acids. The germline V gene has CDR1 SGHDN and CDR2 FVKESK. The CDR3 DNA reads as TGTGCCAGCAGCCAAGTTGAGACTTCTAGGATCTTT. It encodes CASSQVETSRIF.

The chain combines TRBV6-1 with TRBJ1-1; D ambiguous. V was cut by 2 bases and J by 3 bases, with 10 bases left in between. The CDR3 spans 14 residues. Germline lookup yields CDR1 MNHNS and CDR2 SASEGT. For the CDR3, the DNA is TGTGCCAGCAGTGAAATGACAAGATACACTGAAGCTTTCTTT. It yields the protein CASSEMTRYTEAFF.

This chain uses TRBV7-3 with TRBJ2-2; 12 nucleotides agree with TRBD2. Germline V CDR1 and CDR2: SGHTA, FQGTGA. This CDR3 comprises 17 residues. V shed 5 bases and J 0 bases; nucleotides not matched to a gene: 4. The CDR3 DNA reads as TGTGCCAGCAGCAGACTAGCGGGGGCCCCGAACACCGGGGAGCTGTTTTTT. Amino acids: CASSRLAGAPNTGELFF.

The rearrangement uses TRBV2 and TRBJ1-6; maybe TRBD1 (6 bases). The CDR3 covers 15 residues. The V end was cut by 5 bases, the J end by 9 bases, with 17 bases between. CDR1 is SNHLY, CDR2 FYNNEI, per germline. The CDR3 protein is CASSPQGSVGSPLHF. CDR3 nucleotide sequence: TGTGCCAGCAGTCCACAGGGTTCCGTTGGTTCACCCCTCCACTTT.

The chain couples TRBV19 to TRBJ1-5; the D gene is possibly TRBD1 (5 bases). The CDR3 covers 16 residues. The germline gives CDR1 LNHDA, CDR2 SQIVND (reference sequence). V shed 4 bases and J shed 3 bases, with 16 bases lying between them. In DNA form, the CDR3 reads TGTGCCAGTAGTACAGCCTTGACAGAGATCAATCAGCCCCAGCATTTT. It is translated as CASSTALTEINQPQHF.

The genes are TRBV24-1 and TRBJ2-1; TRBD1 agrees at 8 bases. Germline V gives CDR1 KGHDR, CDR2 SFDVKD. The ends lost 1 base at V and 3 bases at J; junction bases unmatched: 4. The CDR3 has 16 amino acids. In DNA, the CDR3 is TGTGCCACCAGTGATTTCGGACAGGGCAACTACAATGAGCAGTTCTTC. This sequence encodes CATSDFGQGNYNEQFF.

This chain uses TRBV11-2 with TRBJ2-7; 7 bases fit TRBD2. The junction had 8 bases not matched to a gene; V was cut back by 5 bases and J by 7 bases. CDR3 length: 13 residues. Looked up from germline, CDR1 is SGHAT and CDR2 is FQNNGV. The CDR3 nucleotides read TGTGCCAGCAGCGCTACGGACGGGAGGGAGCAGTACTTC. Its translation: CASSATDGREQYF.

The V call is TRBV5-1, the J call TRBJ2-3; 8 nucleotides align to TRBD2. V gave up 5 bases and J gave up 3 bases; unmatched junction bases: 8. Germline V gene sequence: CDR1 SGHRS, CDR2 YFSETQ. The CDR3 length is 15 residues. The CDR3 DNA reads as TGCGCCAGCAGAGAACCGGGGGGGTTTACAGATACGCAGTATTTT. Amino acid sequence: CASREPGGFTDTQYF.

V usage is TRBV11-2 and J usage is TRBJ1-1, with a possible D match to TRBD1 (5 bases). V dropped 4 bases and J dropped 4 bases, with 7 bases sitting between them. CDR1 is SGHAT and CDR2 is FQNNGV in the germline V gene. The CDR3 length is 12 residues. CDR3: CASSSGPTEAFF. The CDR3 coding sequence is TGTGCCAGCAGCTCAGGGCCCACTGAAGCTTTCTTT.